This T cell receptor (beta chain) was recovered during a study of control samples from healthy donors and cancer patients. The method was immunoSEQ multiplex PCR; TCRdb's version includes in-frame clones alone and lacks a portion of them. The data show 120,000 or so clones, more than 75% seen once. Source material: blood. This clonotype originated in a man in his forties in good health.

CDR3 sequence: CAISENSGGWYEQYF. CDR3 nucleotide sequence: TGTGCCATCAGCGAAAATAGCGGGGGGTGGTACGAGCAGTACTTC. The chain is built from TRBV10-3 and TRBJ2-7, with TRBD2 matching over 10 bases. This CDR3 is built from 15 residues. CDR1 is ENHRY and CDR2 is SYGVKD in the germline V gene. V trimming: 6 bases; J trimming: 4 bases; junction bases outside the gene matches: 9.